Listed here are 19 T cell receptor beta chains from one sample, sequenced in a study of cytomegalovirus exposure and HLA in healthy donors (TCRdb year 2017). Library preparation was by the immunoSEQ multiplex PCR assay. A mixture of 60 forward primers for TCR Vbeta segments and 13 reverse primers for TCR Jbeta segments was used in the multiplex PCR. The source is immuneACCESS, and TCRdb retained only in-frame sequences with V and J called. Part of the clones is not carried over; for the studies checked, unresolved V genes explain less than half of this, and the remainder is unexplained. For this sample there are over 250,000 clones; roughly 70% appear just once. In total, the top ten clones hold 2% to 2.5% of the sample. The sample comprised PBMCs. The receptors originated from a female donor in good health and CMV-seronegative.

This chain connects TRBV7-9 to TRBJ2-6, with D perhaps matching TRBD1 (6 bases). Trimming pared 6 bases from V and 1 base from J, leaving 10 bases between. The CDR3 loop spans 15 amino acids. Germline V lookup: CDR1 SEHNR, CDR2 FQNEAQ (reference sequence). The CDR3 nucleotides are TGTGCCAGCAGTACAAGGGGGTCTGGGGCCAACGTCCTGACTTTC. This encodes CASSTRGSGANVLTF. Combining the CDR3 with reference TRBV7-9 and TRBJ2-6 gives the whole variable domain DTGVSQNPRHKITKRGQNVTFRCDPISEHNRLYWYRQTLGQGPEFLTYFQNEAQLEKSRLLSDRFSAERPKGSFSTLEIQRTEQGDSAMYLCASSTRGSGANVLTFGAGSRLTVL.

V and J are TRBV7-9 and TRBJ2-3; 9 bases agree with TRBD2. The CDR3 spans 16 residues. CDR1 is SEHNR, CDR2 FQNEAQ, per germline (reference sequence). The V gene end was trimmed by 1 base and the J gene end by 4 bases; junction bases not matched to a gene: 6. The CDR3 sequence: CASSLVAGVGADTQYF. The CDR3, as DNA: TGTGCCAGCAGCTTAGTAGCGGGAGTGGGCGCAGATACGCAGTATTTT.

This rearrangement joins TRBV7-8 to TRBJ1-2; D is unresolved. Germline V gene lookup returns CDR1 SGHVS and CDR2 FQNEAQ. The CDR3 runs to 15 residues. Deletions cut 3 bases from V and 6 bases from J, with 17 bases between. CDR3 sequence reads: CASSFEVHTRNGYTF. Written as DNA, the CDR3 is TGTGCCAGCAGCTTTGAGGTCCATACGAGGAATGGCTACACCTTC.

This chain connects TRBV19 to TRBJ2-7, with D unclear. Germline V gene data show CDR1 as LNHDA and CDR2 as SQIVND (reference sequence). V was trimmed by 3 bases and J by 4 bases, leaving 10 bases between them. The CDR3 length is 13 residues. The CDR3: CASSIAPGYEQYF. The CDR3 nucleotides read TGTGCCAGTAGTATTGCCCCCGGGTACGAGCAGTACTTC.

The chain carries TRBV6-6 and TRBJ2-7, with 9 bases that match TRBD2. Trimming at V came to 5 bases and at J to 2 bases, leaving 10 bases not matched to a gene. The germline gives CDR1 MNHNY, CDR2 SVGAGI (reference sequence). This CDR3 is 16 amino acids long. The CDR3 loop is CASSRGGAGGTYEQYF. CDR3 bases: TGTGCCAGCAGTAGGGGGGGAGCGGGAGGTACCTACGAGCAGTACTTC.

This clone was counted once. The rearrangement links TRBV11-2 to TRBJ2-3; tentatively, D is TRBD2 (5 bases). The germline V gene has CDR1 SGHAT and CDR2 FQNNGV. Trimming pared 1 base from V and 3 bases from J, leaving 14 bases between. The CDR3 consists of 16 residues. CDR3 loop: CASSLGRGLVTDTQYF. The CDR3 DNA sequence: TGTGCCAGCAGCTTAGGTCGGGGTTTGGTTACAGATACGCAGTATTTT.

This rearrangement joins TRBV20-1 to TRBJ2-1; TRBD2 is a possible D gene (5 bases). The CDR3 spans 11 residues. The V gene lost 7 bases and the J gene lost 7 bases, with 11 bases spanning the gap. Germline V gene data show CDR1 as DFQATT and CDR2 as SNEGSKA (reference sequence). The CDR3 DNA follows: TGCAGTGATGGAACGGGGAATGAGCAGTTCTTC. It encodes CSDGTGNEQFF.

The V call is TRBV28, the J call TRBJ2-2, with TRBD2 as a possible D gene (6 bases). V was shortened by 6 bases and J by 6 bases, with 14 bases between the two germline ends. The CDR3 runs to 14 residues. CDR1 is MDHEN, CDR2 SYDVKM, per germline. CDR3 amino acids: CASSHDPGAGELFF. CDR3 DNA sequence: TGTGCCAGCAGCCACGACCCGGGAGCCGGGGAGCTGTTTTTT.

This clone was detected a few times. The J gene is TRBJ2-7, the V gene TRBV7-9, with a tentative D call TRBD1 (6 bases). V lost 5 bases and J lost 2, with 19 bases in between. The germline V gene has CDR1 SEHNR and CDR2 FQNEAQ (reference sequence). This CDR3 spans 16 amino acids. CDR3 residues: CASSVLTGSNPYEQYF. The CDR3 region has the DNA TGTGCCAGCAGCGTATTGACAGGATCTAACCCCTACGAGCAGTACTTC.

V and J are TRBV5-4 and TRBJ2-3; 8 nucleotides match TRBD1. Germline lookup yields CDR1 SGHNT and CDR2 YYREEE (reference sequence). The CDR3 sequence is 15 residues long. Unmatched junction bases numbered 5, after V lost 1 base and J lost 4 bases. The CDR3 DNA reads TGTGCCAGCAGCTTGATTTGGACAGGGTCAGATACGCAGTATTTT. Its translation is CASSLIWTGSDTQYF.

J is TRBJ1-1 and V is TRBV28, with no clear D. This CDR3 spans 13 amino acids. The germline gives CDR1 MDHEN, CDR2 SYDVKM. DNA of the CDR3: TGTGGTCTCTCCGGACGGGGGAACACTGAAGCTTTCTTT. Residues: CGLSGRGNTEAFF.

The rearrangement joins TRBV6-5 to TRBJ1-6; the D is unclear. The CDR3 length is 13 residues. CDR1 and CDR2 from the germline V gene are MNHEY and SVGAGI. The V end lost 7 bases, the J end lost 0 bases, and 4 bases lay between the germline ends. The DNA for the CDR3 is TGTGCCAGCATGAGCTCCTATAATTCACCCCTCCACTTT. It encodes CASMSSYNSPLHF.

The V gene is TRBV19, the J gene TRBJ2-3; D gene unclear. V dropped 6 bases and J dropped 5 bases, with 9 bases sitting between them. The CDR3 consists of 12 residues. Per the germline V gene, CDR1 is LNHDA and CDR2 is SQIVND (reference sequence). CDR3 sequence (DNA): TGTGCCAGTAGCAACCTAGGAGATACGCAGTATTTT. This encodes CASSNLGDTQYF.

The chain is built from TRBV5-5 and TRBJ2-7, with D perhaps matching TRBD1 (6 bases). The V end was cut by 0 bases, the J end by 2 bases, with 12 bases between. The germline V gene encodes CDR1 SGHKS and CDR2 YYEKEE (reference sequence). The CDR3 runs 15 residues. CDR3 in amino acids: CASSLDRQVAYEQYF. The CDR3 bases are TGTGCCAGCAGCTTGGATCGACAGGTCGCCTACGAGCAGTACTTC.

J is TRBJ1-2 and V is TRBV27; 8 positions agree with TRBD1. The CDR3 spans 15 residues. Germline CDR1 reads MNHEY; CDR2 reads SMNVEV (reference sequence). V shed 1 base and J 8 bases; nucleotides not matched to a gene: 9. CDR3 nucleotide sequence: TGTGCCAGCAGTTTATTCCCCGACAGGGGTAGAGGCTACACCTTC. This translates into CASSLFPDRGRGYTF.

The chain is built from TRBV28 and TRBJ2-3; TRBD2 aligns across 7 bases. The germline V gene encodes CDR1 MDHEN and CDR2 SYDVKM. The V segment lost 6 bases and the J segment 2 bases; nucleotides outside the gene matches: 14. CDR3 length: 17 residues. The CDR3 is CASSDPRQGRATDTQYF. CDR3 DNA sequence: TGTGCCAGCAGCGACCCCCGGCAAGGGAGGGCCACAGATACGCAGTATTTT.

The chain couples TRBV6-1 to TRBJ1-1; no definite D call. Germline assignment: CDR1 MNHNS and CDR2 SASEGT. This CDR3 contains 13 residues. V was pared by 6 bases and J by 1 base, with 9 bases between. DNA of the CDR3: TGTGCCAGCAGGCCAAGACAGAACACTGAAGCTTTCTTT. Translating it yields CASRPRQNTEAFF.

V gene TRBV18 combines with J gene TRBJ2-5, with a tentative D call TRBD1 (6 bases). V gave up 2 bases and J gave up 2 bases, with 15 bases separating them. The CDR3 extends over 16 amino acids. In germline, CDR1 is KGHSH, CDR2 LQKENI. CDR3 protein: CASSPSVQGRQETQYF. DNA of the CDR3: TGTGCCAGCTCACCATCGGTACAGGGAAGACAAGAGACCCAGTACTTC.

The genes are TRBV6-1 and TRBJ1-4; no clear D. Germline lookup yields CDR1 MNHNS and CDR2 SASEGT. The CDR3 has 11 residues. V was trimmed by 9 bases and J by 11 bases, leaving 13 bases between them. CDR3 sequence: CASHIPGKLFF. The CDR3 coding sequence is TGTGCCAGTCATATTCCGGGGAAACTGTTTTTT.